The clone carrying this T cell receptor (beta chain) was counted ten times or more. Antigen: not known. The sample is drawn from a study of T-cell reconstitution after alpha-beta-depleted transplantation in children. Unique molecular identifiers featured in how the TCRbeta library was prepared. Using its own MiXCR run on the PCR reads, TCRdb lists one record per CDR3 protein. Among fewer than 1 million distinct CDR3 sequences, less than 20% were seen once, and the ten largest hold under 6%. General study findings and limits: Alpha-beta T cells about two months after transplant reportedly derived from several hundred expanded graft clones. At the one-year point after transplant, T-cell counts and TCRbeta diversity were found to come mostly from T cells that had been newly produced.

Trimming removed 2 bases from V and 5 bases from J, with 5 bases in between. Germline CDR1 and CDR2: SGHRS and YFSETQ. CDR3 size: 12 residues. Sequencing used PBMCs, mostly from graft donor cells, obtained 360 days after TCRalphabeta/CD19-depleted stem cell transplant. V gene TRBV5-1 combines with J gene TRBJ2-1; D gene unclear. The TCR comes from a male patient younger than 18 who had a stem cell transplant for acute lymphoblastic leukemia, so the T cells may come from the graft donor. The CDR3 DNA sequence: TGCGCCAGCAGCTTTGGGGACAATGAGCAGTTCTTC. Translated: CASSFGDNEQFF.